This TCR beta chain was obtained from a study of shared clonotypes between healthy human individuals. The wider study: Three plates each covered CD4 naive and memory; CD8 naive two, CD8 memory one.

This CDR3 region has 15 residues. Trimming shortened V by 11 bases and J by 2 bases, and 18 bases separated the two germline ends. Germline V CDR1 and CDR2: SEHNR, FQNEAQ (reference sequence). As to this clone: What it recognizes is unknown.

Original data processing: From ImmunoSEQ came sequences covering only the junction and carrying no quality scores, so filtering differed. The table came from immunoSEQ multiplex PCR; TCRdb's copy has only in-frame clones and leaves some out. From that table come the V and J calls and clone size; the DNA was used to work out D and trimming. The sample yields 2,100,000 or so clones, approximately 94% seen once. Only Caucasian adults living in Nashville, Tennessee served as donors. Regarding the study as a whole: Rarefaction revealed incomplete sorted-subset sequencing despite large depth.

What was sequenced was naive CD4+ T cells sorted from blood. Subset noted: CD45RA+ positively selected. The chain couples TRBV7-9 to TRBJ2-2, with D possibly matching TRBD2 (6 bases). The sequence derives from a young man in good health. The CDR3 sequence: CALSGLAPNTGELFF. The CDR3 DNA reads TGTGCCCTCTCCGGGCTAGCGCCTAACACCGGGGAGCTGTTTTTT. Complete variable domain (other parts from reference TRBV7-9 and TRBJ2-2): DTGVSQNPRHKITKRGQNVTFRCDPISEHNRLYWYRQTLGQGPEFLTYFQNEAQLEKSRLLSDRFSAERPKGSFSTLEIQRTEQGDSAMYLCALSGLAPNTGELFFGEGSRLTVL.